These 20 T cell receptor beta chains originate from one sample sequenced in a study of breast tumors, draining lymph nodes, adjacent tissues. Axillary draining lymph nodes of breast cancer patients supplied the node samples. One entry per CDR3 protein, called by TCRdb with MiXCR from the multiplex PCR reads. The table lists some 130,000 distinct CDR3 sequences, around 20% of them singletons. Sequenced input: axillary lymph node tissue. The receptors originated from a female donor with breast cancer. Some clones in this sample may be carry-over from other donors' samples.

CDR3 sequence: CASSQISKGTGTQYF. Written as DNA, the CDR3 is TGTGCCAGCAGCCAGATCTCTAAGGGGACGGGGACGCAGTATTTT. The chain employs TRBV3-1 and TRBJ2-3; D possibly uses TRBD1 or TRBD2 (5 bases each). Looked up from germline, CDR1 is LGHDT and CDR2 is YNNKEL (reference sequence). The V gene lost 3 bases and the J gene lost 9 bases, with 19 bases spanning the gap. The CDR3 contains 15 residues.

Notes on this clonotype: This may stem from a read error, because a much larger clone lies one nucleotide away. J is TRBJ1-2 and V is TRBV30, with 7 bases lining up with TRBD1. The germline V gene encodes CDR1 GTSNPN and CDR2 SVGIG (reference sequence). The CDR3 extends over 16 amino acids. The CDR3 sequence is CAWSRPGGSLRGGYPF. The CDR3 nucleotides read TGTGCCTGGAGTAGGCCAGGGGGTAGTCTAAGGGGTGGCTACCCCTTC. Complete variable domain (other parts from reference TRBV30 and TRBJ1-2): SQTIHQWPATLVQPVGSPLSLECTVEGTSNPNLYWYRQAAGRGLQLLFYSVGIGQISSEVPQNLSASRPQDRQFILSSKKLLLSDSGFYLCAWSRPGGSLRGGYPFGSGTRLTVV.

The V and J genes are TRBV7-8 and TRBJ1-1; 10 positions agree with TRBD1. After removal of 1 base from V and 2 bases from J, the junction contained 1 base not matched to a gene. This CDR3 spans 15 amino acids. Germline V gene lookup returns CDR1 SGHVS and CDR2 FQNEAQ. The CDR3 DNA sequence: TGTGCCAGCAGCTTAGGACAGGGGGCTAACACTGAAGCTTTCTTT. This sequence encodes CASSLGQGANTEAFF.

With regard to this clonotype: A much larger clone differs by one base, so this may be a read error. The rearrangement links TRBV25-1 to TRBJ1-6; tentative D call: TRBD1 (5 bases). Between the trimmed V and J ends, which lost 4 bases and 6 bases, there was a span of 13 bases. Germline assignment: CDR1 MGHDK and CDR2 SYGVNS. The length of the CDR3 is 15 residues. CDR3 sequence: CASSARQRSNSPLHF. In DNA form, the CDR3 reads TGTGCCAGCAGTGCGAGACAGAGATCTAATTCACCCCTCCACTTT. Full variable domain (outside the CDR3, taken from reference TRBV25-1 and TRBJ1-6): EADIYQTPRYLVIGTGKKITLECSQTMGHDKMYWYQQDPGMELHLIHYSYGVNSTEKGDLSSESTVSRIRTEHFPLTLESARPSHTSQYLCASSARQRSNSPLHFGNGTRLTVT.

A remark on this clonotype: A much larger clone sits a single nucleotide away, making a read error possible. The V and J genes are TRBV9 and TRBJ2-1, with TRBD2 matching over 12 bases. This CDR3 is built from 21 residues. V shed 4 bases and J 0 bases; nucleotides not matched to a gene: 17. The V gene's germline CDR1 is SGDLS and CDR2 YYNGEE. This CDR3 reads CASSPPPGLAGGTSSYNEQFF. The CDR3, as DNA: TGTGCCAGCAGCCCCCCACCGGGCCTAGCGGGAGGGACGAGCTCCTACAATGAGCAGTTCTTC.

Ten or more counts support this clonotype. The chain couples TRBV11-3 to TRBJ2-3, with no clear D. Germline CDR1 and CDR2: SGHNT and YENEEA. The CDR3 loop spans 13 amino acids. The germline V and J ends were trimmed by 2 bases and 1 base, with 4 bases remaining between them. The CDR3 loop reads CASSLYGTDTQYF. Here the CDR3 DNA reads TGTGCCAGCAGCTTATATGGCACAGATACGCAGTATTTT.

Regarding this clonotype: This sequence may be a read error, since a much larger clone differs from it by one base. CDR3 sequence: CTSGKPTGLAGGYEQYF. The CDR3 nucleotides are TGTACTAGTGGAAAACCTACGGGTCTAGCGGGAGGCTACGAGCAGTACTTC. J is TRBJ2-7 and V is TRBV12-5, with 11 bases aligning to TRBD2. CDR3 length equals 17 residues. Germline lookup yields CDR1 LGHNT and CDR2 FRNRAP.

This clonotype occurred a few times. The chain has TRBV28 and TRBJ1-4, with D possibly being TRBD1 (6 bases). The germline V gene encodes CDR1 MDHEN and CDR2 SYDVKM. There are 16 residues in the CDR3. V lost 2 bases and J lost 6, with 16 bases in between. The CDR3 sequence: CASSLGLGGLDEKLFF. Written as DNA, the CDR3 is TGTGCCAGCAGTTTAGGGCTCGGGGGGCTTGATGAAAAACTGTTTTTT. The entire variable domain, with the rest obtained from reference TRBV28 and TRBJ1-4, is as follows: DVKVTQSSRYLVKRTGEKVFLECVQDMDHENMFWYRQDPGLGLRLIYFSYDVKMKEKGDIPEGYSVSREKKERFSLILESASTNQTSMYLCASSLGLGGLDEKLFFGSGTQLSVL.

This clonotype was observed a handful of times. This sequence joins TRBV28 and TRBJ2-7; 9 positions match TRBD2. Trimming cost V 2 bases and J 3 bases; bases outside gene matches: 5. This CDR3 spans 15 amino acids. Germline CDR1 reads MDHEN; CDR2 reads SYDVKM. The CDR3 region is CASSLRASGNYEQYF. CDR3 DNA sequence: TGTGCCAGCAGTTTAAGGGCTAGCGGGAACTACGAGCAGTACTTC.

A note on this clonotype: The missing conserved phenylalanine or tryptophan at the end of this CDR3 makes a read error likely. The chain uses TRBV25-1 and TRBJ2-1, with D possibly being TRBD2 (6 bases). The ends were cut back, 3 bases at V and 9 bases at J, with 12 bases in the middle. Germline V gene lookup returns CDR1 MGHDK and CDR2 SYGVNS. The CDR3 consists of 13 residues. CDR3 residues: CASSDKQEGEQFL. CDR3 in DNA: TGTGCCAGCAGTGACAAACAGGAGGGTGAGCAGTTCCTC.

In its sample, this clonotype was seen many times. The chain combines TRBV6-1 with TRBJ2-7; perhaps TRBD2 as D (5 bases). Germline CDR1 MNHNS, CDR2 SASEGT. The CDR3 sequence is 14 residues long. Trimming left V 5 bases short and J 2 bases short, with 13 bases between. This CDR3 reads CASSTEAGPYEQYF. CDR3 DNA sequence: TGTGCCAGCAGTACAGAGGCGGGCCCCTACGAGCAGTACTTC.

The table lists this clonotype with many counts. The junction does not match germline at one end; this may be a read error. The V call is TRBV15, the J call TRBJ2-5; 12 bases map to TRBD2. CDR1 LNHNV and CDR2 YYDKDF come from the germline V gene (reference sequence). CDR3 length: 14 residues. The CDR3 bases are TGTGCCACCGGCAGGCTAGCGGGGGGGGAGACCCAGTACTTC. Translation: CATGRLAGGETQYF.

V usage is TRBV6-2 or TRBV6-3 and J usage is TRBJ1-2, with unresolved D. This CDR3 has 16 residues. The germline V gene has CDR1 MNHEY and CDR2 SVGEGT. Trimming cost V 2 bases and J 4 bases, with 17 bases left between them. The CDR3 here is CASSYGVVGMSYGYTF. DNA for the CDR3: TGTGCCAGCAGTTACGGGGTGGTGGGGATGAGCTATGGCTACACCTTC.

There are many counts of this clonotype. V usage is TRBV7-9 and J usage is TRBJ2-1; D call uncertain. There are 15 residues in the CDR3. Trimming removed 5 bases from V and 0 bases from J, with 11 bases in between. CDR1 and CDR2 from the germline V gene are SEHNR and FQNEAQ (reference sequence). CDR3 sequence reads: CASSPGPSSYNEQFF. The CDR3 DNA sequence: TGTGCCAGCAGCCCGGGTCCGAGCTCCTACAATGAGCAGTTCTTC.

The chain recombines TRBV28 with TRBJ2-5; 10 bases are shared with TRBD2. Germline V gene lookup returns CDR1 MDHEN and CDR2 SYDVKM. This CDR3 spans 17 amino acids. After removal of 5 bases from V and 2 bases from J, the junction contained 11 bases not matched to a gene. The CDR3 DNA reads as TGTGCCAGCAGTGGGACTAGCGCTCGAGGAGGACAAGAGACCCAGTACTTC. It specifies CASSGTSARGGQETQYF.

Worth noting for this clonotype: A much larger clone differs by one base, so this may be a read error. V is TRBV18 and J is TRBJ1-2, with 7 bases lining up with TRBD1. The germline V gene has CDR1 KGHSH and CDR2 LQKENI. With 3 bases clipped from V and 6 bases from J, the junction kept 4 bases outside the gene matches. The CDR3 consists of 13 residues. The CDR3 here is CASSPGTDHGYTF. The CDR3 region has the DNA TGTGCCAGCTCACCCGGGACAGACCATGGCTACACCTTC.

This clonotype was recorded many times. This chain connects TRBV14 to TRBJ1-2, with D possibly matching TRBD1 (6 bases). The CDR3 has 16 residues. Per the germline V gene, CDR1 is SGHDN and CDR2 is FVKESK. Trimming took off 0 bases at V and 1 base at J, with 12 bases between the two ends. This chain's CDR3 is CASSQERGNLNYGYTF. The CDR3 coding sequence is TGTGCCAGCAGCCAAGAGAGGGGGAACCTTAACTATGGCTACACCTTC.

This chain joins TRBV27 and TRBJ1-5; 7 nucleotides align to TRBD1. With 6 bases clipped from V and 11 bases from J, the junction kept 10 bases outside the gene matches. The CDR3 spans 13 residues. Per germline, CDR1 MNHEY and CDR2 SMNVEV (reference sequence). The CDR3 loop is CASSPGGHWAQHF. The CDR3 region has the DNA TGTGCCAGCAGCCCAGGGGGGCACTGGGCCCAGCATTTT.

This rearrangement joins TRBV27 to TRBJ2-7, with D perhaps matching TRBD1 (6 bases). CDR1 is MNHEY and CDR2 is SMNVEV in the germline V gene (reference sequence). This CDR3 is 17 amino acids long. V lost 2 bases to trimming and J lost 0 bases, with 17 bases between them. The CDR3: CASSLSSPGASSYEQYF. The CDR3, as DNA: TGTGCCAGCAGTTTAAGTTCCCCAGGGGCGAGCTCCTACGAGCAGTACTTC.

This clonotype appeared many times. No conserved phenylalanine or tryptophan ends this CDR3, so it is likely a read error. No DNA is shown, since the ends of the CDR3 on it are uncertain; the CDR3 is the one TCRdb lists. This chain connects TRBV6-1 to TRBJ1-2; the table's TRBD1 call for D was not verified on the DNA. The CDR3 is 14 residues long, ends included. Looked up from germline, CDR1 is MNHNS and CDR2 is SASEGT. The CDR3 here is CASRRPGTGGRGST.